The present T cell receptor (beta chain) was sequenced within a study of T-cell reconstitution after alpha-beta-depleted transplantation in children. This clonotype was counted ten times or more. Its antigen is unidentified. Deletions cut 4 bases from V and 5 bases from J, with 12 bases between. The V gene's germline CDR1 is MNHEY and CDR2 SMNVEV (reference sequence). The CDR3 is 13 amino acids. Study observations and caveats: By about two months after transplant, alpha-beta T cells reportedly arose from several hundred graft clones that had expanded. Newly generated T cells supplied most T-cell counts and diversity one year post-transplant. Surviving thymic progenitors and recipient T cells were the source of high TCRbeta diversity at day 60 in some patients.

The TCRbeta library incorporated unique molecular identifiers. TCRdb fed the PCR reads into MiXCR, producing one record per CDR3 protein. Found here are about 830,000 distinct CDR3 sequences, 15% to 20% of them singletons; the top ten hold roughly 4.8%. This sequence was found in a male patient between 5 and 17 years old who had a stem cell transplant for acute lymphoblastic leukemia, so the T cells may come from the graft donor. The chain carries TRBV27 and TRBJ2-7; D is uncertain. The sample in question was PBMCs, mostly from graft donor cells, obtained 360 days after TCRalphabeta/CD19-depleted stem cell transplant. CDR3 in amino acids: CASSSAGPNEQYF. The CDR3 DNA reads TGTGCCAGCAGTTCGGCAGGCCCCAACGAGCAGTACTTC.